These 30 T cell receptor beta chains were all obtained from the same sample, sequenced in a study of T cells in Graves' hyperthyroidism and ophthalmopathy (dated by TCRdb to the late 2010s). The library was obtained by multiplex PCR. Sequencing used an Illumina HiSeq 2000. The TCR beta CDR3 regions were amplified from the RNA transcripts. The first round of RT-PCR for the TCR CDR3 was performed with the HTBI primer set and the Qiagen OneStep RT-PCR kit. The raw public reads went through TCRdb reprocessing: fastp at Q25, MiXCR clone calling, in-frame beta chains kept. Here each entry gathers all rows of one CDR3 protein and keeps the most common genes and DNA. The sample records about 500,000 distinct CDR3 sequences, around 16% of which are singletons. The ten largest clones take up about 29% of the sample. Sequenced sample: blood. The receptor set was obtained from a woman aged 30 to 39 with Graves' ophthalmopathy.

The gene calls are TRBV20-1 and TRBJ2-2; 10 bases fit TRBD2. V lost 3 bases, J lost 6 bases, and 7 bases stayed unmatched. This CDR3 is 15 amino acids long. The germline gives CDR1 DFQATT, CDR2 SNEGSKA (reference sequence). The CDR3 region has the DNA TGCAGTGCTAGGCTTCCTAGCGGGAGAGCCGGGGAGCTGTTTTTT. As protein: CSARLPSGRAGELFF.

At least ten counts were recorded for this clonotype. The chain is built from TRBV5-1 and TRBJ1-4, with D possibly being TRBD1 (6 bases). Trimming pared 0 bases from V and 3 bases from J, leaving 9 bases between. Germline CDR1 and CDR2: SGHRS and YFSETQ. CDR3 size: 15 residues. CDR3 sequence: CASSLEGVANEKLFF. The CDR3, as DNA: TGCGCCAGCAGCTTGGAGGGGGTTGCTAATGAAAAACTGTTTTTT. The full variable domain, its missing parts supplied by reference TRBV5-1 and TRBJ1-4, is KAGVTQTPRYLIKTRGQQVTLSCSPISGHRSVSWYQQTPGQGLQFLFEYFSETQRNKGNFPGRFSGRQFSNSRSEMNVSTLELGDSALYLCASSLEGVANEKLFFGSGTQLSVL.

This clonotype was detected ten times or more. This sequence joins TRBV30 and TRBJ1-5; D gene uncertain. CDR3 length equals 13 residues. V lost 2 bases, J lost 4 bases, and 9 bases lay in between. CDR1 is GTSNPN and CDR2 is SVGIG in the germline V gene (reference sequence). The CDR3 spells CAWSQSGNQPQHF. CDR3 DNA sequence: TGTGCCTGGAGTCAGTCGGGTAATCAGCCCCAGCATTTT. Variable domain in full (rest from reference TRBV30 and TRBJ1-5): SQTIHQWPATLVQPVGSPLSLECTVEGTSNPNLYWYRQAAGRGLQLLFYSVGIGQISSEVPQNLSASRPQDRQFILSSKKLLLSDSGFYLCAWSQSGNQPQHFGDGTRLSIL.

This clonotype was seen just once. The chain joins TRBV28 to TRBJ2-7; the match to TRBD1 covers 7 bases. CDR3 size: 16 residues. Germline trimming cut 0 bases from V and 2 bases from J; bases unmatched to any gene: 7. Germline assignment: CDR1 MDHEN and CDR2 SYDVKM. CDR3 DNA sequence: TGTGCCAGCAGTTTATGGGCCCTAGGACAGGCCTACGAGCAGTACTTC. Translated, it gives CASSLWALGQAYEQYF.

This clonotype was recorded many times. The V and J genes are TRBV27 and TRBJ1-3; no reliable D call. Germline V gene sequence: CDR1 MNHEY, CDR2 SMNVEV (reference sequence). The V end lost 6 bases, the J end lost 2 bases, and 14 bases lay between the germline ends. The length of the CDR3 is 15 residues. DNA for the CDR3: TGTGCCAGCAGCCTCACAGTCAGACCTGGAAACACCATATATTTT. Protein product: CASSLTVRPGNTIYF.

This clonotype was observed at least ten times. The chain links TRBV20-1 to TRBJ2-4, with TRBD2 matching 10 bases. V lost 6 bases to trimming and J lost 0 bases; unmatched junction nucleotides: 11. The CDR3 has 17 residues. Germline V gives CDR1 DFQATT, CDR2 SNEGSKA (reference sequence). CDR3 in DNA: TGCAGTGCCCGGGCGAGCGGGAGGGCCTTAGCCAAAAACATTCAGTACTTC. Encoded protein: CSARASGRALAKNIQYF.

The rearrangement joins TRBV4-2 to TRBJ2-1; 10 nucleotides line up with TRBD2. CDR3 length: 15 amino acids. Looked up from germline, CDR1 is LGHNA and CDR2 is YNFKEQ. With 1 base clipped from V and 5 bases from J, the junction kept 2 bases outside the gene matches. This CDR3 reads CASSQGTSGHNEQFF. The CDR3 DNA reads as TGTGCCAGCAGCCAAGGGACTAGCGGCCACAATGAGCAGTTCTTC.

V gene TRBV6-1 combines with J gene TRBJ2-6, with 8 positions matching TRBD1. The germline V gene has CDR1 MNHNS and CDR2 SASEGT. The CDR3 length is 18 residues. With V trimmed by 5 bases and J by 0 bases, 9 bases remained unmatched. The chain's CDR3 is CASSPGTGLSSGANVLTF. The DNA of the CDR3 is TGTGCCAGCAGTCCGGGGACAGGTTTGAGCTCTGGGGCCAACGTCCTGACTTTC.

This clonotype was picked up a small number of times. This chain joins TRBV3-1 and TRBJ2-7; the D is unclear. Trimming removed 2 bases from V and 2 bases from J, with 13 bases in between. The CDR3 runs to 15 residues. CDR1 is LGHDT, CDR2 YNNKEL, per germline (reference sequence). CDR3 DNA: TGTGCCAGCAGCCAACTGGGTATTAGTACCTACGAGCAGTACTTC. It codes for CASSQLGISTYEQYF.

Ten or more counts support this clonotype. This chain uses TRBV5-1 with TRBJ2-1; TRBD2 matches at 13 bases. CDR1 is SGHRS and CDR2 is YFSETQ in the germline V gene. The CDR3 consists of 15 residues. The V segment lost 4 bases and the J segment 3 bases; nucleotides outside the gene matches: 1. The CDR3 coding sequence is TGCGCCAGCAGCGGGACTAGCGGGGTCTACAATGAGCAGTTCTTC. Translated: CASSGTSGVYNEQFF.

This clonotype was seen a handful of times. This rearrangement joins TRBV9 to TRBJ2-2; 8 bases match TRBD2. The CDR3 loop spans 16 amino acids. CDR1 is SGDLS, CDR2 YYNGEE, per germline. V dropped 3 bases and J dropped 3; count of bases not matched to a gene: 7. The CDR3 loop is CASSANSGSYTGELFF. The CDR3 DNA reads TGTGCCAGCAGCGCGAACAGCGGGAGTTACACCGGGGAGCTGTTTTTT.

This clonotype came up many times. The chain couples TRBV12-3 or TRBV12-4 to TRBJ1-5, with D possibly being TRBD1 (6 bases). Deletions cut 5 bases from V and 4 bases from J, with 9 bases between. The CDR3 is made up of 13 amino acids. The CDR3 spells CASSNGQNQPQHF. The CDR3 bases are TGTGCCAGCAGTAATGGACAGAATCAGCCCCAGCATTTT.

This clonotype was observed many times. The V gene is TRBV30, the J gene TRBJ1-2; D not certain. The V gene's germline CDR1 is GTSNPN and CDR2 SVGIG (reference sequence). The ends were cut back, 2 bases at V and 3 bases at J, with 7 bases in the middle. The CDR3 length is 12 residues. This CDR3 reads CAWSKVYYGYTF. The CDR3 nucleotides read TGTGCCTGGAGTAAGGTTTACTATGGCTACACCTTC.

This clonotype was detected many times. V usage is TRBV20-1 and J usage is TRBJ1-2, with 7 bases identical to TRBD1. V shed 6 bases and J 7 bases; nucleotides not matched to a gene: 8. Germline values: CDR1 DFQATT, CDR2 SNEGSKA (reference sequence). The CDR3 has 12 residues. CDR3 region: CSATGQLLGYTF. The CDR3 region has the DNA TGCAGTGCCACGGGACAGTTACTTGGCTACACCTTC.

This clonotype showed up just a few times. The rearrangement links TRBV6-2 or TRBV6-3 to TRBJ2-1; D is uncertain. There are 14 residues in the CDR3. CDR1 and CDR2 (germline): MNHEY, SVGEGT. V was clipped by 7 bases and J by 6 bases, with 16 bases between them. Written as DNA, the CDR3 is TGTGCCAGCAACCCACGGGCGGTTATCAATGAGCAGTTCTTC. It yields the protein CASNPRAVINEQFF.

This chain connects TRBV28 to TRBJ2-7; TRBD2 is a possible D gene (5 bases). CDR1 and CDR2 from the germline V gene are MDHEN and SYDVKM. V was trimmed by 3 bases and J by 5 bases, leaving 8 bases between them. This CDR3 comprises 12 residues. CDR3 in DNA: TGTGCCAGCAGTTTCCAGCGGAACGAGCAGTACTTC. As protein: CASSFQRNEQYF.

This clonotype was counted many times. The rearrangement joins TRBV7-2 to TRBJ2-5; D unclear. The ends were cut back, 5 bases at V and 1 base at J, with 14 bases in the middle. The CDR3 has 15 amino acids. Per the germline V gene, CDR1 is SGHTA and CDR2 is FQGNSA. CDR3 amino acids: CASSPDLTRQETQYF. The CDR3 DNA is TGTGCCAGCAGCCCGGACCTGACACGCCAAGAGACCCAGTACTTC.

This clonotype came up many times. The chain joins TRBV27 to TRBJ1-5, with 7 bases matching TRBD1. Per the germline V gene, CDR1 is MNHEY and CDR2 is SMNVEV (reference sequence). The V gene end was trimmed by 4 bases and the J gene end by 2 bases; junction bases not matched to a gene: 8. The CDR3 loop spans 16 amino acids. CDR3 bases: TGTGCCAGCAGTTACGCAGGGGGGTATCGCAATCAGCCCCAGCATTTT. Its translation: CASSYAGGYRNQPQHF.

This sequence joins TRBV19 and TRBJ1-4; 9 bases match TRBD1. The CDR3 sequence is 15 residues long. The V gene's germline CDR1 is LNHDA and CDR2 SQIVND (reference sequence). The V and J ends lost 5 bases and 7 bases, in that order; junction bases with no gene match: 8. CDR3 in amino acids: CASSLQGQGLEKLFF. The CDR3 DNA follows: TGTGCCAGTAGTCTACAAGGACAGGGGCTTGAAAAACTGTTTTTT.

V and J are TRBV6-1 and TRBJ1-5; D may be TRBD1 (6 bases). This CDR3 region has 12 residues. V was clipped by 7 bases and J by 7 bases, with 11 bases between them. CDR1 and CDR2 (germline): MNHNS, SASEGT. The CDR3 here is CASKGGGQPQHF. In DNA, the CDR3 is TGTGCCAGCAAAGGGGGAGGGCAGCCCCAGCATTTT.

This sequence joins TRBV5-8 and TRBJ2-1, with 8 bases lining up with TRBD2. The germline CDR1 and CDR2 sequences are SGHTS and YDEGEE. This CDR3 has 19 residues. Trimming removed 1 base from V and 0 bases from J; junction bases left unmatched: 12. CDR3 nucleotide sequence: TGTGCCAGCAGCTTGTTAGAGGAACTAGCGGCGAGCTCCTACAATGAGCAGTTCTTC. It specifies CASSLLEELAASSYNEQFF.

The chain couples TRBV19 to TRBJ2-7, with 12 bases matching TRBD1. With 6 bases clipped from V and 7 bases from J, the junction kept 10 bases outside the gene matches. The CDR3 has 15 amino acids. The germline V gene encodes CDR1 LNHDA and CDR2 SQIVND (reference sequence). This CDR3 reads CASRVAGQGAEEQYF. The CDR3 nucleotides read TGTGCCAGTAGAGTTGCGGGACAGGGGGCGGAAGAGCAGTACTTC.

The V gene is TRBV19, the J gene TRBJ1-1; a possible D gene is TRBD1 (6 bases). Trimming took off 4 bases at V and 7 bases at J, with 13 bases between the two ends. The CDR3 sequence is 13 residues long. The V gene's germline CDR1 is LNHDA and CDR2 SQIVND (reference sequence). CDR3 loop: CASSKGGEDEAFF. The CDR3 DNA sequence: TGTGCCAGTAGTAAGGGGGGCGAAGATGAAGCTTTCTTT.

This clonotype was found many times. J is TRBJ2-1 and V is TRBV3-1, with 8 bases lining up with TRBD1. Losses at the gene ends were 4 bases for V and 5 bases for J; bases not matched to a gene: 7. From germline, CDR1 is LGHDT and CDR2 YNNKEL (reference sequence). This CDR3 contains 15 residues. The CDR3 sequence: CASSLPGQGNNEQFF. CDR3 bases: TGTGCCAGCAGCCTTCCCGGACAGGGAAACAATGAGCAGTTCTTC.

This clonotype was seen many times. The CDR3 nucleotides read TGTGCCAGCTCACCACTCGCGGGAGGGCCCACAGGCGAGCAGTACTTC. This encodes CASSPLAGGPTGEQYF. The chain joins TRBV18 to TRBJ2-7; 9 bases match TRBD2. Germline CDR1 reads KGHSH; CDR2 reads LQKENI. CDR3 length: 16 amino acids. The V and J ends lost 1 base and 6 bases, in that order; junction bases with no gene match: 10.

The chain employs TRBV27 and TRBJ2-3; 11 bases agree with TRBD2. CDR3 size: 16 residues. Trimming removed 6 bases from V and 3 bases from J; junction bases left unmatched: 8. Looked up from germline, CDR1 is MNHEY and CDR2 is SMNVEV (reference sequence). CDR3 region: CASSYRSGRATDTQYF. As DNA, the CDR3 is TGTGCCAGCAGCTATCGTAGCGGGAGGGCGACAGATACGCAGTATTTT.

This clonotype was seen many times. This chain connects TRBV12-3 or TRBV12-4 to TRBJ2-3; 11 nucleotides agree with TRBD2. The CDR3 spans 15 residues. J was trimmed by 2 bases and V by 6 bases; bases with no gene match: 4. CDR3 loop: CASRTGLADTDTQYF. For the CDR3, the DNA is TGTGCCAGCAGGACGGGACTAGCGGACACAGATACGCAGTATTTT.

This clonotype has just a few counts. This chain uses TRBV15 with TRBJ2-2; D is undetermined. Germline CDR1 is LNHNV and CDR2 is YYDKDF (reference sequence). V was shortened by 0 bases and J by 7 bases, with 12 bases between the two germline ends. CDR3 length: 15 residues. CDR3 DNA sequence: TGTGCCACCAGCAGAGATTTCGGTATTAACGGGGAGCTGTTTTTT. Translating it yields CATSRDFGINGELFF.

The chain has TRBV10-3 and TRBJ2-7; D is ambiguous. V lost 6 bases to trimming and J lost 5 bases, with 14 bases between them. Germline V gene data show CDR1 as ENHRY and CDR2 as SYGVKD. The CDR3 spans 13 residues. The CDR3 DNA sequence: TGTGCCATCAGACATGTTAGGACGGACGAGCAGTACTTC. Its translation is CAIRHVRTDEQYF.

The CDR3 sequence: CSAPVTFTDTQYF. CDR3 sequence (DNA): TGCAGTGCCCCGGTCACGTTCACAGATACGCAGTATTTT. The chain carries TRBV20-1 and TRBJ2-3; D ambiguous. V was shortened by 6 bases and J by 2 bases, with 12 bases between the two germline ends. Germline lookup yields CDR1 DFQATT and CDR2 SNEGSKA (reference sequence). The CDR3 runs 13 residues.